This T cell receptor beta chain was recovered during a study of T cell responses to AZD1222 COVID-19 vaccine. Study details: Second doses at about 4 or about 12 weeks were pooled. General study findings and limits: The breadth and depth of Spike-specific TCRs increased once two AZD1222 doses had been given. Sampled repertoires all dated from after the peak T cell response.

On this clone: Its target is not known.

CDR1 is MNHEY, CDR2 SMNVEV, per germline (reference sequence). V lost 3 bases and J lost 2, with 11 bases in between. The CDR3 sequence is 14 residues long. Data came from immunoSEQ multiplex PCR; TCRdb stores just in-frame clones and leaves some out. The sample records roughly 170,000 clones, approximately 90% being singletons. The starting material was peripheral blood, obtained on day 0 of AZD1222 vaccination. The sequence was collected from an adult in good health. This chain connects TRBV27 to TRBJ2-7; D not certain. CDR3 sequence: CASSLSGSTYEQYF. CDR3 nucleotides: TGTGCCAGCAGTTTGTCGGGCAGTACCTACGAGCAGTACTTC.